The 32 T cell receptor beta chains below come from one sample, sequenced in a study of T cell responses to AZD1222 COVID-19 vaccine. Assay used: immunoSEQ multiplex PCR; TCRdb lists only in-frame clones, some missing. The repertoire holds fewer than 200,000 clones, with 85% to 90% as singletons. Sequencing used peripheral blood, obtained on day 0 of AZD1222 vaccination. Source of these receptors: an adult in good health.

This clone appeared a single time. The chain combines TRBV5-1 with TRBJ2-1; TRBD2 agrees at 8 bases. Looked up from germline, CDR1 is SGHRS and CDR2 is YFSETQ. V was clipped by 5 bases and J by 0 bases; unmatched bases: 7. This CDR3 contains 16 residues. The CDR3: CASRTIAGSSYNEQFF. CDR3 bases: TGCGCCAGCAGAACCATAGCGGGGAGCTCCTACAATGAGCAGTTCTTC. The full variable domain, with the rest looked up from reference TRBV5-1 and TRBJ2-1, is KAGVTQTPRYLIKTRGQQVTLSCSPISGHRSVSWYQQTPGQGLQFLFEYFSETQRNKGNFPGRFSGRQFSNSRSEMNVSTLELGDSALYLCASRTIAGSSYNEQFFGPGTRLTVL.

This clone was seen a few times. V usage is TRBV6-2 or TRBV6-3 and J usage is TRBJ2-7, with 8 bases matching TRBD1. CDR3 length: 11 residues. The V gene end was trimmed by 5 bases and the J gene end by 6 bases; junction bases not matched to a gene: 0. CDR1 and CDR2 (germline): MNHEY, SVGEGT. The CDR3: CASSDRGEQYF. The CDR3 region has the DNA TGTGCCAGCAGTGACAGGGGCGAGCAGTACTTC.

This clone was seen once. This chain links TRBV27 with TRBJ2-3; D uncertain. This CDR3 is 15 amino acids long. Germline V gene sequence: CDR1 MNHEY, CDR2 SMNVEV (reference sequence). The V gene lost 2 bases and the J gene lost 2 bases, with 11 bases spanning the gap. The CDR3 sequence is CASSLTVTLTDTQYF. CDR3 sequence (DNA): TGTGCCAGCAGTTTAACAGTGACCCTCACAGATACGCAGTATTTT.

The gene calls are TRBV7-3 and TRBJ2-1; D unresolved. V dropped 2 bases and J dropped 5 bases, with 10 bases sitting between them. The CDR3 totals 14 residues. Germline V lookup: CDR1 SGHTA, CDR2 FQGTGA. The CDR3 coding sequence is TGTGCCAGCAGCTTATCGGCCTATAACAATGAGCAGTTCTTC. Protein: CASSLSAYNNEQFF.

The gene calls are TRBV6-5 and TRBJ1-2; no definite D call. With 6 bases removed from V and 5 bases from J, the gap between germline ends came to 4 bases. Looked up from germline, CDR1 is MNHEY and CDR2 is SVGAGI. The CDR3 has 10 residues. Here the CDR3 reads CASRGYGYTF. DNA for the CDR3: TGTGCCAGCAGGGGGTATGGCTACACCTTC.

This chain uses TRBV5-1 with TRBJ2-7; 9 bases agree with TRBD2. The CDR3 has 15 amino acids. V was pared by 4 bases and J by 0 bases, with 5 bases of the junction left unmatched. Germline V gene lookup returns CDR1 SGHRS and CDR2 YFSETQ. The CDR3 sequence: CASSVGLASSYEQYF. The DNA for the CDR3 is TGCGCCAGCAGCGTAGGACTAGCGAGCTCCTACGAGCAGTACTTC.

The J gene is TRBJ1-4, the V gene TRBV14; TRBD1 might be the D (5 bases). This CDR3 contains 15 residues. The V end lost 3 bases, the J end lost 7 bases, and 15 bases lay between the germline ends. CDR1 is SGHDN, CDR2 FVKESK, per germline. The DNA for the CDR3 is TGTGCCAGCAGCCAGCAGGCAGGGTTCGGTGAAAAACTGTTTTTT. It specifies CASSQQAGFGEKLFF.

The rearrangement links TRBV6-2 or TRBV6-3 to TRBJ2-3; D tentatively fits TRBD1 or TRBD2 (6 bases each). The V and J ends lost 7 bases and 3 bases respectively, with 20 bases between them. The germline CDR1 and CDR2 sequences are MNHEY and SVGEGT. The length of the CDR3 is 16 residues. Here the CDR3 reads CASNPGGTEGTDTQYF. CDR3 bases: TGTGCCAGCAACCCTGGGGGCACGGAGGGGACAGATACGCAGTATTTT.

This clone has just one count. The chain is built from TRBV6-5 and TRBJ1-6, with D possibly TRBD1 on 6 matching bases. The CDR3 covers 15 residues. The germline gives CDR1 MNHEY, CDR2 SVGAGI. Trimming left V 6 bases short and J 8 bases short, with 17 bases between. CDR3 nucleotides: TGTGCCAGCAGACCCCCAGGGGCCGGTTATTCACCCCTCCACTTT. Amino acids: CASRPPGAGYSPLHF.

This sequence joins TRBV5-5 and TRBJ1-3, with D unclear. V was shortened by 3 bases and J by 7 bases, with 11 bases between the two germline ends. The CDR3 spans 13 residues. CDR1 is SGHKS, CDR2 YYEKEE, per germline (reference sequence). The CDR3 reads CASSYGTTNTIYF. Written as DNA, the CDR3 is TGTGCCAGCAGCTATGGAACGACCAACACCATATATTTT.

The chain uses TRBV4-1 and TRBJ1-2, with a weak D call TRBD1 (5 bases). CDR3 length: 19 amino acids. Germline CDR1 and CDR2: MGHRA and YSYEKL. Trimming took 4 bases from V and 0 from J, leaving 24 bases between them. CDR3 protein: CASSLYAGDFSGANYGYTF. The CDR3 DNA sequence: TGCGCCAGCAGCCTTTATGCCGGGGACTTCTCGGGGGCTAACTATGGCTACACCTTC.

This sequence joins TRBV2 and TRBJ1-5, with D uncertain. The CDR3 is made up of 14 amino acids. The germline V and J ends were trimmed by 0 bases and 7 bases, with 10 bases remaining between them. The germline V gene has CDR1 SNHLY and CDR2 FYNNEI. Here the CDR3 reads CASSEANPGQPQHF. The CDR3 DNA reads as TGTGCCAGCAGTGAAGCGAACCCAGGCCAGCCCCAGCATTTT.

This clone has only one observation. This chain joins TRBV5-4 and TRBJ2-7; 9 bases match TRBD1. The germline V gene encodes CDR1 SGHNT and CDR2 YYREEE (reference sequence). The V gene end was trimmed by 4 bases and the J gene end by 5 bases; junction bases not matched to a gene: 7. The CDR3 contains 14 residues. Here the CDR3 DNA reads TGTGCCAGCAGCCCTGGGGACAGGGTCCACGAGCAGTACTTC. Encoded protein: CASSPGDRVHEQYF. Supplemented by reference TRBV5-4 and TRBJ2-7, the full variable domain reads ETGVTQSPTHLIKTRGQQVTLRCSSQSGHNTVSWYQQALGQGPQFIFQYYREEENGRGNFPPRFSGLQFPNYSSELNVNALELDDSALYLCASSPGDRVHEQYFGPGTRLTVT.

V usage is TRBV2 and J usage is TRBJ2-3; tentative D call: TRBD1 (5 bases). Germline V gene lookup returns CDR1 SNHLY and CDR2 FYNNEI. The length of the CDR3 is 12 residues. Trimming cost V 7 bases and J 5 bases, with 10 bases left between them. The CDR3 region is CASTAGQDTQYF. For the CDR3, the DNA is TGTGCCAGCACCGCAGGGCAAGATACGCAGTATTTT.

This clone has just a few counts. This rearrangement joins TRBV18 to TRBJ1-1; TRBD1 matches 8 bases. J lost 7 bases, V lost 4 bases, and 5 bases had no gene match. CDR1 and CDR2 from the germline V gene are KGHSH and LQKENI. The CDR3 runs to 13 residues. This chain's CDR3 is CASSLDRGYEAFF. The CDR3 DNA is TGTGCCAGCTCACTTGACAGGGGATATGAAGCTTTCTTT.

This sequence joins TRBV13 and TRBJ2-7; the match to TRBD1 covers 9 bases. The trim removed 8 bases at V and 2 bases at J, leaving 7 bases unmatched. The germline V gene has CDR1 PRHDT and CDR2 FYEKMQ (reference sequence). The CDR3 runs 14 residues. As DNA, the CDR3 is TGTGCCAGCCGAGGACGGGACAGGGCCTACGAGCAGTACTTC. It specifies CASRGRDRAYEQYF.

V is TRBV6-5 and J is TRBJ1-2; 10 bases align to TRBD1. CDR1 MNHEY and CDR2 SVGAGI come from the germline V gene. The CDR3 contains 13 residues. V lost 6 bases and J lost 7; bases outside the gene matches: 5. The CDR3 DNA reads TGTGCCAGCAGCCGACAGGGGGCGGTTGGCTACACCTTC. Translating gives CASSRQGAVGYTF.

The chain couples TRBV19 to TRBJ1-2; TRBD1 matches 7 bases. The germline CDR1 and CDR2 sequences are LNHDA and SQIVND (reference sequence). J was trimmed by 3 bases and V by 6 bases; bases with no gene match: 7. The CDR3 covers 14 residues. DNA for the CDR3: TGTGCCAGTAGGACTGGGACAGAGGACTATGGCTACACCTTC. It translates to CASRTGTEDYGYTF.

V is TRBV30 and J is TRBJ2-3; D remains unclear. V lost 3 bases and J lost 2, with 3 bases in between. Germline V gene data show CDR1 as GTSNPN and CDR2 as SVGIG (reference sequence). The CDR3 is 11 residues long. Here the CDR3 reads CAWSPTDTQYF. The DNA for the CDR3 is TGTGCCTGGAGCCCCACAGATACGCAGTATTTT.

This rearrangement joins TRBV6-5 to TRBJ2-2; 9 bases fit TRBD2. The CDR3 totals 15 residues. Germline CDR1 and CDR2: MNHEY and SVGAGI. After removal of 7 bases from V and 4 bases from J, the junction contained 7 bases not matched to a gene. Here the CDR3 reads CASIRAGGSTGELFF. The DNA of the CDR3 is TGTGCCAGCATTAGGGCGGGAGGGAGCACCGGGGAGCTGTTTTTT.

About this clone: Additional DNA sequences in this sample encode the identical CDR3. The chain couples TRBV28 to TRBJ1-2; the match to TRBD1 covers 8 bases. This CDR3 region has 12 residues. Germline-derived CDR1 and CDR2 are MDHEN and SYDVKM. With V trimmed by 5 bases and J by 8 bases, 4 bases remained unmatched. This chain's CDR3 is CASSGQGRGYTF. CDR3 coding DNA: TGTGCCAGCAGTGGACAGGGAAGGGGCTACACCTTC.

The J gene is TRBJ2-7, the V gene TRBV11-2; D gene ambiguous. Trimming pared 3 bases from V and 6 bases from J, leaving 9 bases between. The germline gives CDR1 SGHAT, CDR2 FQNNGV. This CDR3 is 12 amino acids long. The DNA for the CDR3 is TGTGCCAGCAGCTTCCTGGGCCCCGAGCAGTACTTC. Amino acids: CASSFLGPEQYF.

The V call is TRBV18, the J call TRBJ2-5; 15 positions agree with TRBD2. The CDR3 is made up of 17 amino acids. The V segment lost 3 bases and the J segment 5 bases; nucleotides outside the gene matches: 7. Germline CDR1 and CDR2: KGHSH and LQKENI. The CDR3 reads CASSPAGLAGGGETQYF. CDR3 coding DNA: TGTGCCAGCTCACCGGCGGGACTAGCGGGAGGAGGGGAGACCCAGTACTTC.

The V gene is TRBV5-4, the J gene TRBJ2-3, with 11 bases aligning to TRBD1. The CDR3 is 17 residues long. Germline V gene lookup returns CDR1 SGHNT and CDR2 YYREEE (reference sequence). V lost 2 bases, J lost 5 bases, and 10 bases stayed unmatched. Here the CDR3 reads CASSFPLGQGEEDTQYF. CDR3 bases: TGTGCCAGCAGCTTCCCCCTGGGACAGGGGGAGGAAGATACGCAGTATTTT.

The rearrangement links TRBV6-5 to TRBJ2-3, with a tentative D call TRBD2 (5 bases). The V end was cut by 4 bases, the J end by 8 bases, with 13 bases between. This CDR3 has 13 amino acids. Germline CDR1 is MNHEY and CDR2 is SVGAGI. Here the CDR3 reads CASSWLGEGTQYF. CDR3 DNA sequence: TGTGCCAGCAGTTGGCTCGGAGAGGGTACGCAGTATTTT.

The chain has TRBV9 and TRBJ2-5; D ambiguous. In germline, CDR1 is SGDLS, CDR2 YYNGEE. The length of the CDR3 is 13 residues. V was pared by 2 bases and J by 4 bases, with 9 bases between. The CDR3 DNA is TGTGCCAGCAGCGTCGACCTCGCAGAGACCCAGTACTTC. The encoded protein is CASSVDLAETQYF.

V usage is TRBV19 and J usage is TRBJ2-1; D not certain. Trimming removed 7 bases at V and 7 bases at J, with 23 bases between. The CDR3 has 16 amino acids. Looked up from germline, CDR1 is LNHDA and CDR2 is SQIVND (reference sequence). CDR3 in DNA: TGTGCCAGTAACCCTAAGGCCCTAGTCGTGGGTAATGAGCAGTTCTTC. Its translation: CASNPKALVVGNEQFF.

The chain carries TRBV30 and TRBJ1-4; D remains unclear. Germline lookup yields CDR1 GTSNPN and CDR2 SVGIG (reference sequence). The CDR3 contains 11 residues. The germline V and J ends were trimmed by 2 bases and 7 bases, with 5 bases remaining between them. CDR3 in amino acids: CAWSKGEKLFF. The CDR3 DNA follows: TGTGCCTGGAGTAAGGGTGAAAAACTGTTTTTT.

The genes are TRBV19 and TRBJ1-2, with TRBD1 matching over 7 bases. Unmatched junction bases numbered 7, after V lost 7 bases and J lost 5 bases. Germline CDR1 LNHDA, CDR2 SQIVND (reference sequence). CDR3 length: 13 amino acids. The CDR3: CASTPGTAYGYTF. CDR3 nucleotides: TGTGCCAGTACCCCAGGGACAGCATATGGCTACACCTTC.

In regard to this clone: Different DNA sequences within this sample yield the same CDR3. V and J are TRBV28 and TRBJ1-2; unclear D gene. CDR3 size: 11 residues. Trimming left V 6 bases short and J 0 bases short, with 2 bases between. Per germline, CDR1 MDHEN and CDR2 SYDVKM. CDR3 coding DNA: TGTGCCAGCAGAACTAACTATGGCTACACCTTC. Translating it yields CASRTNYGYTF.

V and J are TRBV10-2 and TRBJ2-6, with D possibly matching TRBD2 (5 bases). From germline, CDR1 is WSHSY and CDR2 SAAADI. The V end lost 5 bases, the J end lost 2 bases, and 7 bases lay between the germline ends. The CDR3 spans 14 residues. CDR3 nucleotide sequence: TGCGCCAGCAGTCGCGGGCCTGGGGCCAACGTCCTGACTTTC. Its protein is CASSRGPGANVLTF.

In DNA, the CDR3 is TGTGCCAGCAGTTACTCCCTGGGACAAGTTAATTCACCCCTCCACTTT. Amino acid sequence: CASSYSLGQVNSPLHF. The chain couples TRBV6-5 to TRBJ1-6; tentative D call: TRBD1 (6 bases). Per the germline V gene, CDR1 is MNHEY and CDR2 is SVGAGI. V gave up 0 bases and J gave up 6 bases, with 12 bases separating them. The CDR3 has 16 residues.